The 11 T cell receptor beta chains in this list originate from one sample, sequenced in a study. Each CDR3 protein gets one entry after TCRdb re-called the RT-PCR reads with MiXCR. The sample lists about 700,000 distinct CDR3 sequences; about 14% were seen once. Material for sequencing was memory CD4+ T cells from blood. These receptors were obtained from a female donor in good health, serving as a healthy control.

The chain recombines TRBV5-4 with TRBJ1-2; D gene uncertain. V gave up 0 bases and J gave up 0 bases, with 6 bases separating them. CDR3 length equals 14 residues. The germline gives CDR1 SGHNT, CDR2 YYREEE (reference sequence). CDR3 in DNA: TGTGCCAGCAGCTTGGAGCCCTCTAACTATGGCTACACCTTC. Protein sequence: CASSLEPSNYGYTF.

The rearrangement uses TRBV4-3 and TRBJ2-2; the match to TRBD2 covers 8 bases. J gave up 0 bases and V 1 base, and 4 bases lay outside the gene matches. Per the germline V gene, CDR1 is LGHNA and CDR2 is YSLEER. This CDR3 is built from 17 residues. The CDR3 region has the DNA TGCGCCAGCAGCCAAGTTTTAGCGGGGACGAACACCGGGGAGCTGTTTTTT. It translates to CASSQVLAGTNTGELFF.

CDR3 protein: CASSFARQQNTEAFF. CDR3 nucleotide sequence: TGTGCCAGCAGCTTTGCTCGACAGCAGAACACTGAAGCTTTCTTT. This chain joins TRBV12-1 and TRBJ1-1; TRBD1 is taken as the D call from the table, unchecked against the DNA. TRBV12-1 is a listed pseudogene. This CDR3 comprises 15 residues.

This clonotype was found a few times. The chain links TRBV29-1 to TRBJ1-1, with D possibly being TRBD1 (6 bases). Germline V gene data show CDR1 as SQVTM and CDR2 as ANQGSEA. The CDR3 totals 12 residues. Trimming cost V 6 bases and J 5 bases, with 13 bases left between them. CDR3 protein: CSVVKGGTEAFF. The CDR3 coding sequence is TGCAGCGTCGTTAAGGGGGGAACTGAAGCTTTCTTT.

The chain links TRBV6-5 to TRBJ1-4, with D possibly being TRBD1 (6 bases). Trimming shortened V by 6 bases and J by 4 bases, and 15 bases separated the two germline ends. The germline CDR1 and CDR2 sequences are MNHEY and SVGAGI. The length of the CDR3 is 15 residues. CDR3 region: CASRSTGHLNEKLFF. The CDR3 coding sequence is TGTGCCAGCAGATCTACGGGACATCTTAATGAAAAACTGTTTTTT.

Concerning this clonotype itself: One junction end disagrees with the germline gene, perhaps due to a read error. The chain couples TRBV20-1 to TRBJ2-1, with 9 positions matching TRBD2. There are 17 residues in the CDR3. The germline gives CDR1 DFQATT, CDR2 SNEGSKA (reference sequence). The CDR3 here is CSARDPIAGASHNEQFF. CDR3 in DNA: TGCAGTGCTAGAGATCCGATAGCGGGAGCCTCCCACAATGAGCAGTTCTTC.

The sample holds a few counts of this clonotype. This rearrangement joins TRBV5-1 to TRBJ2-5; 8 bases align to TRBD1. V was pared by 6 bases and J by 5 bases, with 6 bases of the junction left unmatched. Germline assignment: CDR1 SGHRS and CDR2 YFSETQ. The CDR3 covers 13 residues. The CDR3 DNA sequence: TGCGCCAGCAAAGCGGACAGGGTTGAGACCCAGTACTTC. This gives the protein CASKADRVETQYF.

J is TRBJ2-3 and V is TRBV7-6, with unresolved D. Per the germline V gene, CDR1 is SGHVS and CDR2 is FNYEAQ. The CDR3 runs 15 residues. V was cut by 0 bases and J by 9 bases, with 16 bases left in between. CDR3 in DNA: TGTGCCAGCAGCTTAGCCGACGGATCTCCAGTCACGCAGTATTTT. It yields the protein CASSLADGSPVTQYF.

Only a few counts were recorded for this clonotype. This chain links TRBV10-2 with TRBJ1-4; 9 bases map to TRBD1. The germline V gene has CDR1 WSHSY and CDR2 SAAADI. CDR3 size: 14 residues. Trimming took 0 bases from V and 7 from J; bases not matched to a gene: 0. The CDR3 here is CASSESDRGEKLFF. In nucleotides, the CDR3 is TGCGCCAGCAGTGAGTCGGACAGGGGTGAAAAACTGTTTTTT.

The table lists this clonotype with a few counts. Here the CDR3 DNA reads TGTGCCAGCAGCCAAGACAGTAACTCCTACGAGCAGTACTTC. Its translation: CASSQDSNSYEQYF. The chain combines TRBV4-2 with TRBJ2-7; D gene ambiguous. Trimming pared 0 bases from V and 0 bases from J, leaving 6 bases between. This CDR3 region has 14 residues. Per germline, CDR1 LGHNA and CDR2 YNFKEQ.

The rearrangement joins TRBV19 to TRBJ2-1, with unresolved D. The V gene's germline CDR1 is LNHDA and CDR2 SQIVND (reference sequence). This CDR3 contains 14 residues. With 3 bases removed from V and 8 bases from J, the gap between germline ends came to 14 bases. The CDR3 DNA follows: TGTGCCAGTAGTATCCGGAACGGCCGGGATGAGCAGTTCTTC. It encodes CASSIRNGRDEQFF.